The 20 T cell receptor beta chains below come from one sample, sequenced in a study of blood T cell repertoires in COVID-19. Profiled with immunoSEQ multiplex PCR; TCRdb holds only in-frame clones, not every one. The repertoire holds 200,000 to 300,000 clones, with 88% as singletons. The sequenced material came from PBMCs or T cells enriched from blood (not recorded which). Receptor source: a woman aged 35 to 49 who had been exposed to COVID-19.

J is TRBJ1-6 and V is TRBV3-1 (or the pseudogene TRBV3-2); 9 bases are shared with TRBD1. With V trimmed by 2 bases and J by 5 bases, 7 bases remained unmatched. Germline V gene lookup returns CDR1 LGHDT and CDR2 YNNKEL (reference sequence). The CDR3 sequence is 17 residues long. CDR3 amino acids: CASSQTLRTGDNSPLHF. Written as DNA, the CDR3 is TGTGCCAGCAGCCAAACCCTGCGGACAGGGGATAATTCACCCCTCCACTTT.

The chain links TRBV6-5 to TRBJ2-3; D is possibly TRBD2 (5 bases). Germline lookup yields CDR1 MNHEY and CDR2 SVGAGI. The V end lost 2 bases, the J end lost 0 bases, and 12 bases lay between the germline ends. There are 16 residues in the CDR3. CDR3 amino acids: CASSYGRLSSTDTQYF. The CDR3, as DNA: TGTGCCAGCAGTTACGGGCGACTATCTAGCACAGATACGCAGTATTTT.

The chain has TRBV21-1 and TRBJ2-1; the D segment call TRBD1 is taken from the table without a DNA check. TRBV21-1 is flagged as a pseudogene. The CDR3 sequence is 15 residues long. The CDR3 sequence: CASSQGWGSYNEQFF. The CDR3 DNA sequence: TGTGCCAGCAGCCAGGGGTGGGGATCCTACAATGAGCAGTTCTTC.

This clone was seen only once. The same CDR3 arises from other DNA sequences in this sample as well. V and J are TRBV13 and TRBJ1-6; 9 nucleotides line up with TRBD1. V trimming: 5 bases; J trimming: 8 bases; junction bases outside the gene matches: 4. Germline CDR1 reads PRHDT; CDR2 reads FYEKMQ (reference sequence). CDR3 length equals 14 residues. The CDR3 region has the DNA TGTGCCAGCAGCCCGCGGACAGGGGATTCACCCCTCCACTTT. Encoded protein: CASSPRTGDSPLHF.

The genes are TRBV4-2 and TRBJ1-1; 12 positions match TRBD1. Germline V gene lookup returns CDR1 LGHNA and CDR2 YNFKEQ. V lost 4 bases, J lost 5 bases, and 8 bases stayed unmatched. The CDR3 extends over 16 amino acids. CDR3 bases: TGTGCCAGCAGCCGAGGGACAGGGGGCGGAGGGACTGAAGCTTTCTTT. Its protein is CASSRGTGGGGTEAFF.

The CDR3, as DNA: TGCAGCGTTGAACAGGGGGCACCCAACTATGGCTACACCTTC. Translation gives CSVEQGAPNYGYTF. V is TRBV29-1 and J is TRBJ1-2, with 8 bases matching TRBD1. Germline lookup yields CDR1 SQVTM and CDR2 ANQGSEA. The CDR3 is made up of 14 amino acids. V lost 2 bases, J lost 2 bases, and 4 bases stayed unmatched.

This clone appeared a few times. The CDR3: CASSSTSYSRELFF. The CDR3 coding sequence is TGTGCCAGCAGCTCCACTAGTTACTCCCGGGAGCTGTTTTTT. The chain is built from TRBV5-4 and TRBJ2-2; D may be TRBD2 (5 bases). V was cut by 3 bases and J by 9 bases, with 15 bases left in between. The germline V gene encodes CDR1 SGHNT and CDR2 YYREEE (reference sequence). This CDR3 has 14 amino acids.

V is TRBV9 and J is TRBJ2-5; D unclear. V was trimmed by 1 base and J by 5 bases, leaving 15 bases between them. The germline gives CDR1 SGDLS, CDR2 YYNGEE. The CDR3 extends over 15 amino acids. DNA of the CDR3: TGTGCCAGCAGCGTATGGTCTGGTGAGCACGAGACCCAGTACTTC. This translates into CASSVWSGEHETQYF. Full variable domain (rest looked up from reference TRBV9 and TRBJ2-5): DSGVTQTPKHLITATGQRVTLRCSPRSGDLSVYWYQQSLDQGLQFLIQYYNGEERAKGNILERFSAQQFPDLHSELNLSSLELGDSALYFCASSVWSGEHETQYFGPGTRLLVL.

This sequence joins TRBV2 and TRBJ1-6; tentative D call: TRBD1 (6 bases). Germline V gives CDR1 SNHLY, CDR2 FYNNEI. This CDR3 is 12 amino acids long. Deletions cut 5 bases from V and 13 bases from J, with 12 bases between. CDR3 residues: CASSKTGSPLHF. CDR3 nucleotide sequence: TGTGCCAGCAGTAAAACAGGGTCCCCCCTCCACTTT.

The chain employs TRBV4-1 and TRBJ2-7; a weak D match, TRBD1 (6 bases). Trimming took off 4 bases at V and 3 bases at J, with 16 bases between the two ends. The CDR3 is 15 amino acids. Germline values: CDR1 MGHRA, CDR2 YSYEKL. The CDR3 is CASSLTSGVSYEQYF. CDR3 DNA: TGCGCCAGCAGCCTAACCTCAGGGGTTAGCTACGAGCAGTACTTC.

Here the CDR3 reads CASSPPTGGYYGYTF. DNA for the CDR3: TGTGCCAGCAGCCCCCCGACAGGGGGTTACTATGGCTACACCTTC. V and J are TRBV14 and TRBJ1-2, with 9 nucleotides matching TRBD1. The trim removed 4 bases at V and 3 bases at J, leaving 6 bases unmatched. Germline V gene lookup returns CDR1 SGHDN and CDR2 FVKESK. This CDR3 has 15 residues. Full variable domain (remainder filled in from reference TRBV14 and TRBJ1-2): EAGVTQFPSHSVIEKGQTVTLRCDPISGHDNLYWYRRVMGKEIKFLLHFVKESKQDESGMPNNRFLAERTGGTYSTLKVQPAELEDSGVYFCASSPPTGGYYGYTFGSGTRLTVV.

This clone has ten or more counts. This chain links TRBV13 with TRBJ1-2; the D gene is possibly TRBD1 (5 bases). Germline CDR1 reads PRHDT; CDR2 reads FYEKMQ (reference sequence). The length of the CDR3 is 13 residues. V shed 5 bases and J shed 7 bases, with 14 bases lying between them. The CDR3 sequence: CASSPGGRGGYTF. Written as DNA, the CDR3 is TGTGCCAGCAGCCCCGGGGGGAGAGGTGGCTACACCTTC.

This clone was observed a handful of times. The chain combines TRBV6-2 or TRBV6-3 with TRBJ2-7, with D perhaps matching TRBD1 (6 bases). Germline V gives CDR1 MNHEY, CDR2 SVGEGT. The CDR3 has 15 residues. V was trimmed by 5 bases and J by 0 bases, leaving 14 bases between them. The CDR3 spells CASSKTGPFSYEQYF. CDR3 nucleotides: TGTGCCAGCAGTAAGACAGGACCGTTCTCCTACGAGCAGTACTTC.

The chain couples TRBV30 to TRBJ2-2; TRBD2 might be the D (6 bases). Germline-derived CDR1 and CDR2 are GTSNPN and SVGIG (reference sequence). The CDR3 sequence is 13 residues long. V dropped 5 bases and J dropped 1 base, with 8 bases sitting between them. DNA of the CDR3: TGTGCCTGGGGGAGGCAGAACACCGGGGAGCTGTTTTTT. It encodes CAWGRQNTGELFF.

The CDR3 region has the DNA TGTGCCAGCAGTTTTTTCGGGAGGAACTACGAGCAGTACTTC. Protein: CASSFFGRNYEQYF. The chain uses TRBV6-5 and TRBJ2-7, with 7 bases that match TRBD2. The germline V gene encodes CDR1 MNHEY and CDR2 SVGAGI. The CDR3 is 14 amino acids. V shed 4 bases, J shed 3 bases, and the junction held 6 bases outside the gene matches.

The chain is built from TRBV5-1 and TRBJ1-6, with TRBD1 as a possible D gene (6 bases). V lost 1 base to trimming and J lost 11 bases, with 10 bases between them. This CDR3 is built from 13 residues. Germline V gene lookup returns CDR1 SGHRS and CDR2 YFSETQ. The CDR3: CASSLLQGAPLHF. The CDR3 nucleotides are TGCGCCAGCAGCTTGTTACAGGGAGCACCCCTCCACTTT. Full variable domain (missing parts from reference TRBV5-1 and TRBJ1-6): KAGVTQTPRYLIKTRGQQVTLSCSPISGHRSVSWYQQTPGQGLQFLFEYFSETQRNKGNFPGRFSGRQFSNSRSEMNVSTLELGDSALYLCASSLLQGAPLHFGNGTRLTVT.

The chain combines TRBV27 with TRBJ2-7; 7 bases fit TRBD1. The CDR3 spans 14 residues. Germline assignment: CDR1 MNHEY and CDR2 SMNVEV (reference sequence). The V gene end was trimmed by 3 bases and the J gene end by 2 bases; junction bases not matched to a gene: 4. The chain's CDR3 is CASSFSQGPYEQYF. The CDR3 DNA is TGTGCCAGCAGTTTCTCACAGGGGCCCTACGAGCAGTACTTC.

This chain joins TRBV5-1 and TRBJ2-5, with 8 bases fitting TRBD2. V lost 3 bases and J lost 6; bases outside the gene matches: 7. This CDR3 region has 14 residues. Germline CDR1 reads SGHRS; CDR2 reads YFSETQ. CDR3 in DNA: TGCGCCAGCAGCTCCGGGGGGGCCGGAAAGACCCAGTACTTC. It codes for CASSSGGAGKTQYF.

The chain combines TRBV24-1 with TRBJ2-2, with D possibly TRBD1 on 6 matching bases. This CDR3 region has 16 residues. From germline, CDR1 is KGHDR and CDR2 SFDVKD. Deletions cut 3 bases from V and 3 bases from J, with 13 bases between. This CDR3 reads CATSDPTGSDTGELFF. The CDR3 coding sequence is TGTGCCACCAGTGATCCTACAGGGTCAGACACCGGGGAGCTGTTTTTT.

The gene calls are TRBV7-9 and TRBJ1-6, with 11 bases lining up with TRBD1. V was pared by 1 base and J by 9 bases, with 2 bases of the junction left unmatched. This CDR3 spans 15 amino acids. From germline, CDR1 is SEHNR and CDR2 FQNEAQ (reference sequence). The CDR3 is CASSLGGTGGSPLHF. CDR3 nucleotide sequence: TGTGCCAGCAGCTTAGGTGGGACAGGGGGTTCACCCCTCCACTTT.